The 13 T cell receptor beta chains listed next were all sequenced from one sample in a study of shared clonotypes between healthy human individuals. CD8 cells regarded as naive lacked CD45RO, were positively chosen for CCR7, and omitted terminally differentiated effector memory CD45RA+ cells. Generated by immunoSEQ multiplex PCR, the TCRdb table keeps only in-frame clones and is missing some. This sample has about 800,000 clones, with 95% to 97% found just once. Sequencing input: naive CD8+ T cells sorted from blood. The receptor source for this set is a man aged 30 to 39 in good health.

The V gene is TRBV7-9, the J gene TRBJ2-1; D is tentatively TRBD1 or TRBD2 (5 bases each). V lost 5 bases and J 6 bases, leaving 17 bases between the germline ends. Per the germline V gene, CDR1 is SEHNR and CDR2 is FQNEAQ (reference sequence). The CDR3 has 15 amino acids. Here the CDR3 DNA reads TGTGCCAGCAGCGACGGGACGGGGCCTGGCAATGAGCAGTTCTTC. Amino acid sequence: CASSDGTGPGNEQFF. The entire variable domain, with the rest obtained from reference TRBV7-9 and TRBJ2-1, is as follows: DTGVSQNPRHKITKRGQNVTFRCDPISEHNRLYWYRQTLGQGPEFLTYFQNEAQLEKSRLLSDRFSAERPKGSFSTLEIQRTEQGDSAMYLCASSDGTGPGNEQFFGPGTRLTVL.

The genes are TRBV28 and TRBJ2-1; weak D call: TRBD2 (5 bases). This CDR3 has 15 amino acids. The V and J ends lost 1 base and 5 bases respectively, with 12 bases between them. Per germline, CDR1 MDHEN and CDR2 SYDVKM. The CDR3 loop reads CASSLSLAGNNEQFF. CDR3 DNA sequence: TGTGCCAGCAGTTTATCCCTCGCGGGTAACAATGAGCAGTTCTTC. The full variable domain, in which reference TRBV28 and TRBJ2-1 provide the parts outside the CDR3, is DVKVTQSSRYLVKRTGEKVFLECVQDMDHENMFWYRQDPGLGLRLIYFSYDVKMKEKGDIPEGYSVSREKKERFSLILESASTNQTSMYLCASSLSLAGNNEQFFGPGTRLTVL.

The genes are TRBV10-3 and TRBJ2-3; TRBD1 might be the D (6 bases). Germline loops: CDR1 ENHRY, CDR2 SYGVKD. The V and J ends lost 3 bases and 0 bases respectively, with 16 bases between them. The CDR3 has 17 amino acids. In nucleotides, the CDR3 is TGTGCCATCAGTGACCCTTGGGGGCCGGGGAGCACAGATACGCAGTATTTT. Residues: CAISDPWGPGSTDTQYF.

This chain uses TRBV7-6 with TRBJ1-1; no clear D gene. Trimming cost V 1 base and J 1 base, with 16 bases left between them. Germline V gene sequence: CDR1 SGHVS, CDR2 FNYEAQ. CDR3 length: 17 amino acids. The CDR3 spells CASSLGFGPDPNTEAFF. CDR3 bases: TGTGCCAGCAGCTTAGGGTTCGGACCGGATCCGAACACTGAAGCTTTCTTT.

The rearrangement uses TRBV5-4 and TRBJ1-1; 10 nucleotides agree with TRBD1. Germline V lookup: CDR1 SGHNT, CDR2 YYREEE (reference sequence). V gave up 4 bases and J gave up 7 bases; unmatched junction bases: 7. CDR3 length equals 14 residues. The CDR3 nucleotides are TGTGCCAGCAGCACTCGACAGGGGGCACTTGAAGCTTTCTTT. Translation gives CASSTRQGALEAFF.

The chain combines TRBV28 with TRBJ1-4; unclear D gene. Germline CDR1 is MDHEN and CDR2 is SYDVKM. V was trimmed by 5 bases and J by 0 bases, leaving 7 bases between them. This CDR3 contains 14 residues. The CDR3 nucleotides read TGTGCCAGCAGTGACGGCGCAACTAATGAAAAACTGTTTTTT. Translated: CASSDGATNEKLFF.

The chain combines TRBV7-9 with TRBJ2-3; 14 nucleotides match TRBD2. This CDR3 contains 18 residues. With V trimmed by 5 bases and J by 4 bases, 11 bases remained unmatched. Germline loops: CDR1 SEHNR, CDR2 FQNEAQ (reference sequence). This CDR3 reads CASSAYPRLAGGADTQYF. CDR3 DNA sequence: TGTGCCAGCAGCGCATACCCGCGACTAGCGGGAGGGGCAGATACGCAGTATTTT.

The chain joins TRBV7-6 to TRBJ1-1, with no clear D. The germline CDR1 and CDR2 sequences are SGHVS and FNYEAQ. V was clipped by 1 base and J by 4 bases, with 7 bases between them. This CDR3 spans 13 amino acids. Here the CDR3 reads CASSLGGLTEAFF. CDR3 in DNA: TGTGCCAGCAGCTTAGGTGGGCTCACTGAAGCTTTCTTT.

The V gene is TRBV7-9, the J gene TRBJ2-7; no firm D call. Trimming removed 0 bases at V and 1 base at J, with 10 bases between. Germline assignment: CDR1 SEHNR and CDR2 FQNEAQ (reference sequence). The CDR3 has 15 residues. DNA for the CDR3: TGTGCCAGCAGCTTAGCAAGGGCAGCGTCCTACGAGCAGTACTTC. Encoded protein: CASSLARAASYEQYF.

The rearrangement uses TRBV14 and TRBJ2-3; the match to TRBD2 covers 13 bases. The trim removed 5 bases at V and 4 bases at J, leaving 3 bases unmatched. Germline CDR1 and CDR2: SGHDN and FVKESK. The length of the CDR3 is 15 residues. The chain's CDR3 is CASSDTSGRADTQYF. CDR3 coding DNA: TGTGCCAGCAGCGACACTAGCGGGAGGGCAGATACGCAGTATTTT.

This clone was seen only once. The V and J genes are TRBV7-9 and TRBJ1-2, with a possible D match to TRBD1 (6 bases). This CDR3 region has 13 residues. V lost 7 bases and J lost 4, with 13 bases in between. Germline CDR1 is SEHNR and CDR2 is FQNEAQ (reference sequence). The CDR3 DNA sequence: TGTGCCAGCACCCTGGGGGGCCTCTATGGCTACACCTTC. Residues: CASTLGGLYGYTF.

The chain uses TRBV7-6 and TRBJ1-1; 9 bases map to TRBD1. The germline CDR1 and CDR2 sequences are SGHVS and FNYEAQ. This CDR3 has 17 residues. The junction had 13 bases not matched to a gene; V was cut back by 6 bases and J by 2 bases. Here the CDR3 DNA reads TGTGCCAGCAGGGAAGGGACAGGGATGGTGTTAAACACTGAAGCTTTCTTT. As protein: CASREGTGMVLNTEAFF.

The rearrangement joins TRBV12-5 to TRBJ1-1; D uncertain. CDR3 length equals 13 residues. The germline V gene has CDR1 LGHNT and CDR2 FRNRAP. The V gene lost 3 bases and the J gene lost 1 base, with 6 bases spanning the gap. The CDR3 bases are TGTGCTAGTGGTTTTGGGCAGAACACTGAAGCTTTCTTT. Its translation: CASGFGQNTEAFF.